Below are 10 T cell receptor beta chains sequenced from a single sample in a study of blood T cells in healthy people across ages. Through a sample-barcoded 5' primer and a J-beta primer mix, a second PCR was run for roughly 7 to 12 cycles. TCRdb used MiXCR to reprocess the 5' RACE reads, holding one entry per CDR3 protein. The table lists 1.5 million to 2 million distinct CDR3 sequences, 28% of them singletons. The sequenced material came from blood. The receptors were gathered from a woman between 25 and 40 years old in good health.

The sample holds many counts of this clonotype. The chain is built from TRBV10-3 and TRBJ2-1; D call uncertain. CDR1 is ENHRY, CDR2 SYGVKD, per germline. The CDR3 is 15 residues long. V lost 2 bases, J lost 0 bases, and 8 bases lay in between. CDR3 nucleotide sequence: TGTGCCATCAGTGAGGGGCAGAGCTCCTACAATGAGCAGTTCTTC. This gives the protein CAISEGQSSYNEQFF.

The sample holds a few counts of this clonotype. The V and J genes are TRBV25-1 and TRBJ2-5, with D hard to call. The CDR3 has 14 amino acids. CDR1 and CDR2 from the germline V gene are MGHDK and SYGVNS. The germline V and J ends were trimmed by 5 bases and 4 bases, with 14 bases remaining between them. The DNA for the CDR3 is TGTGCCAGCAGTCGGCCCCAGTCCGGAGAGACCCAGTACTTC. Residues: CASSRPQSGETQYF. The variable domain in full, completed from reference TRBV25-1 and TRBJ2-5, reads EADIYQTPRYLVIGTGKKITLECSQTMGHDKMYWYQQDPGMELHLIHYSYGVNSTEKGDLSSESTVSRIRTEHFPLTLESARPSHTSQYLCASSRPQSGETQYFGPGTRLLVL.

The chain has TRBV4-1 and TRBJ2-7, with 8 bases lining up with TRBD2. Germline trimming cut 3 bases from V and 4 bases from J; bases unmatched to any gene: 11. Germline assignment: CDR1 MGHRA and CDR2 YSYEKL. CDR3 length: 16 residues. The CDR3 nucleotides read TGCGCCAGCAGCCAGGTATTGACGGGGGGGCGGTACGAGCAGTACTTC. Translated, it gives CASSQVLTGGRYEQYF.

The V call is TRBV2, the J call TRBJ1-2; D remains ambiguous. This CDR3 contains 14 residues. CDR1 is SNHLY, CDR2 FYNNEI, per germline. The V gene lost 6 bases and the J gene lost 4 bases, with 15 bases spanning the gap. The CDR3 reads CASSLALGLYGYTF. In nucleotides, the CDR3 is TGTGCCAGCAGCCTCGCTCTGGGCCTCTATGGCTACACCTTC. Full variable domain (remainder filled in from reference TRBV2 and TRBJ1-2): EPEVTQTPSHQVTQMGQEVILRCVPISNHLYFYWYRQILGQKVEFLVSFYNNEISEKSEIFDDQFSVERPDGSNFTLKIRSTKLEDSAMYFCASSLALGLYGYTFGSGTRLTVV.

This clonotype showed up just a few times. The V gene is TRBV7-8, the J gene TRBJ1-1; tentatively, D is TRBD1 (5 bases). The CDR3 is 14 amino acids. CDR1 is SGHVS and CDR2 is FQNEAQ in the germline V gene. V dropped 1 base and J dropped 3 bases, with 9 bases sitting between them. CDR3 in amino acids: CASSLGQRDTEAFF. In DNA form, the CDR3 reads TGTGCCAGCAGCTTAGGACAGCGAGACACTGAAGCTTTCTTT.

V gene TRBV6-4 combines with J gene TRBJ2-4; either TRBD1 or TRBD2 may supply D (5 bases each). Trimming left V 3 bases short and J 7 bases short, with 16 bases between. This CDR3 spans 15 amino acids. Germline loops: CDR1 MRHNA, CDR2 SNTAGT. Here the CDR3 reads CASSEPGPGFNIQYF. The CDR3 DNA is TGTGCCAGCAGTGAACCGGGACCGGGTTTCAACATTCAGTACTTC.

In its sample, this clonotype was seen many times. The V and J genes are TRBV12-3 or TRBV12-4 and TRBJ1-1, with 8 positions matching TRBD1. Losses at the gene ends were 3 bases for V and 4 bases for J; bases not matched to a gene: 1. The CDR3 covers 13 residues. CDR3 DNA: TGTGCCAGCAGTTTCACAGGGGGCACTGAAGCTTTCTTT. Amino acid sequence: CASSFTGGTEAFF.

This clonotype appeared a few times. This chain joins TRBV29-1 and TRBJ2-1; D is uncertain. The CDR3 sequence is 13 residues long. Germline V gives CDR1 SQVTM, CDR2 ANQGSEA. Trimming cost V 5 bases and J 0 bases, with 8 bases left between them. CDR3 region: CSVLRFSYNEQFF. CDR3 coding DNA: TGCAGCGTTCTTAGATTCTCCTACAATGAGCAGTTCTTC.

Note on this clonotype: A read error may explain this, as a much larger clone is one base away. The chain has TRBV5-4 and TRBJ2-5; D gene ambiguous. In germline, CDR1 is SGHNT, CDR2 YYREEE (reference sequence). The CDR3 extends over 14 amino acids. CDR3 coding DNA: TGTGTCAGCACGACACTCATCCGTCCGGAGACCCAGTACTTC. It is translated as CVSTTLIRPETQYF.

The rearrangement uses TRBV20-1 and TRBJ1-3; 7 nucleotides line up with TRBD1. This CDR3 contains 16 residues. Per the germline V gene, CDR1 is DFQATT and CDR2 is SNEGSKA (reference sequence). The V and J ends lost 0 bases and 4 bases, in that order; junction bases with no gene match: 9. The CDR3 DNA reads TGCAGTGCTAGAGATCCGTACGGACAGGCCGGAAACACCATATATTTT. Residues: CSARDPYGQAGNTIYF.